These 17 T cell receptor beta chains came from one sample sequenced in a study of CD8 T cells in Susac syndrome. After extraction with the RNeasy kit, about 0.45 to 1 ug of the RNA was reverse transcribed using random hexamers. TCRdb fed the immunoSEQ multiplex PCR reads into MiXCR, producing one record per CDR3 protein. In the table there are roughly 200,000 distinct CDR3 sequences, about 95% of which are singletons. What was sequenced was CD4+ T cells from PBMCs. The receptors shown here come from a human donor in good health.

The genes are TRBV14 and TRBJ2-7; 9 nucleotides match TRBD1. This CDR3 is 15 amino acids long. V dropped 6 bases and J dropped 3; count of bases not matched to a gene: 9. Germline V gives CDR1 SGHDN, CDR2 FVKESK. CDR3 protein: CASSRPGQGFYEQYF. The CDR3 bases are TGTGCCAGCAGTCGACCGGGACAGGGTTTCTACGAGCAGTACTTC.

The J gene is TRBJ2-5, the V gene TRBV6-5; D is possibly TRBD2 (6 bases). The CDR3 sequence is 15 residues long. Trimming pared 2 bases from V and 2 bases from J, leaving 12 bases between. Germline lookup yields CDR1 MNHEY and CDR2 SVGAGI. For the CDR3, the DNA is TGTGCCAGCAGTTACGCGGGACTGCGTCAAGAGACCCAGTACTTC. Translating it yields CASSYAGLRQETQYF.

CDR3 residues: CSVAGREGRYNSPLHF. CDR3 nucleotide sequence: TGCAGCGTTGCCGGGAGGGAGGGTAGATATAATTCACCCCTCCACTTT. The chain combines TRBV29-1 with TRBJ1-6, with D unresolved. This CDR3 has 16 residues. The V and J ends lost 4 bases and 4 bases respectively, with 17 bases between them. CDR1 and CDR2 (germline): SQVTM, ANQGSEA. Full variable domain (remainder filled in from reference TRBV29-1 and TRBJ1-6): SAVISQKPSRDICQRGTSLTIQCQVDSQVTMMFWYRQQPGQSLTLIATANQGSEATYESGFVIDKFPISRPNLTFSTLTVSNMSPEDSSIYLCSVAGREGRYNSPLHFGNGTRLTVT.

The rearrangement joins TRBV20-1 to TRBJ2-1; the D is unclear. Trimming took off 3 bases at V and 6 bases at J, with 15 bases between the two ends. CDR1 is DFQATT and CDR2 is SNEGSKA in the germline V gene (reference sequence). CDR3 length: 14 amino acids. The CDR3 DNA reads TGCAGTGCTAGCCAAGGCCCGCAACGCAATGAGCAGTTCTTC. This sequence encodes CSASQGPQRNEQFF.

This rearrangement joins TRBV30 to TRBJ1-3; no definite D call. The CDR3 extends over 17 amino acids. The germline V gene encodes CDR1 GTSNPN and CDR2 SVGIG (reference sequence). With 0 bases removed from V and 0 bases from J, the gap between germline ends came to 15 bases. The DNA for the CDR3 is TGTGCCTGGAGTGTAGAGAAGGGTCCCGGCTCTGGAAACACCATATATTTT. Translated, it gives CAWSVEKGPGSGNTIYF.

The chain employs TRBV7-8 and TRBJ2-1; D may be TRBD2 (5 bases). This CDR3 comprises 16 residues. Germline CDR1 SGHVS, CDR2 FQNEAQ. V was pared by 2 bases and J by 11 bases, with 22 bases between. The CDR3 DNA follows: TGTGCCAGCAGCTTACTTAGTATGAAAAGCGGCAGCCAGCAGTTCTTC. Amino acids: CASSLLSMKSGSQQFF.

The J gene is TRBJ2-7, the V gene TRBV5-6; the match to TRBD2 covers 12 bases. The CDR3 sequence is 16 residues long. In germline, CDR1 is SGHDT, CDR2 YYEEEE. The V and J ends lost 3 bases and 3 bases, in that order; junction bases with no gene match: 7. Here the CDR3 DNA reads TGTGCCAGCAGCTCTTCTAGCGGGGGGGCCGGCTACGAGCAGTACTTC. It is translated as CASSSSSGGAGYEQYF.

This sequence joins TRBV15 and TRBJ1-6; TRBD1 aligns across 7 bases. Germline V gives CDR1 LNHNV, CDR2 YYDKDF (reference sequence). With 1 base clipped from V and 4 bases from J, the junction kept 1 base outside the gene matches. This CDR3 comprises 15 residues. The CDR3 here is CATSRGDSYNSPLHF. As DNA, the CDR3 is TGTGCCACCAGCAGAGGGGACAGTTATAATTCACCCCTCCACTTT.

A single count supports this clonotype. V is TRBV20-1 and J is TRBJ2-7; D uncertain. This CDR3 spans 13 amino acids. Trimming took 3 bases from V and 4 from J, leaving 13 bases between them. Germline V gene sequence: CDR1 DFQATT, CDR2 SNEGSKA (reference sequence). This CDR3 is CSARAGSTYEQYV. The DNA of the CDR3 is TGCAGTGCTAGGGCCGGGTCCACTTACGAGCAGTACGTC.

CDR3 sequence: CASRPQSKYEQYF. CDR3 DNA: TGTGCCAGCAGGCCGCAATCCAAATACGAGCAGTACTTC. The V gene is TRBV5-4, the J gene TRBJ2-7; D gene unclear. The CDR3 has 13 residues. The ends were cut back, 5 bases at V and 4 bases at J, with 13 bases in the middle. The V gene's germline CDR1 is SGHNT and CDR2 YYREEE (reference sequence).

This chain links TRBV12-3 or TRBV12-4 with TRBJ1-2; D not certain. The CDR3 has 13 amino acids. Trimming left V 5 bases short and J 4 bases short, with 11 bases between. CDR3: CASSLTGPYGYTF. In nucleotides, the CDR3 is TGTGCCAGCAGTCTCACCGGGCCCTATGGCTACACCTTC.

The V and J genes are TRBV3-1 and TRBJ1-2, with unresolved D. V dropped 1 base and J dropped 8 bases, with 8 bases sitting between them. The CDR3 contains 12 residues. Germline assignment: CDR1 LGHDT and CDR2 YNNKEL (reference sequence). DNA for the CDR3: TGTGCCAGCAGCCAAGGGTACACCGGCTACACCTTC. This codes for CASSQGYTGYTF. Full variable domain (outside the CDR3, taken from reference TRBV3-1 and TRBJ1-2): DTAVSQTPKYLVTQMGNDKSIKCEQNLGHDTMYWYKQDSKKFLKIMFSYNNKELIINETVPNRFSPKSPDKAHLNLHINSLELGDSAVYFCASSQGYTGYTFGSGTRLTVV.

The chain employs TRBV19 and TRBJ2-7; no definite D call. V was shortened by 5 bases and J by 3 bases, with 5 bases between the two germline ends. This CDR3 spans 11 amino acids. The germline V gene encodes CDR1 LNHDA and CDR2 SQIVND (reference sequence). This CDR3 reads CASSVNYEQYF. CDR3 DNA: TGTGCCAGTAGTGTAAACTACGAGCAGTACTTC.

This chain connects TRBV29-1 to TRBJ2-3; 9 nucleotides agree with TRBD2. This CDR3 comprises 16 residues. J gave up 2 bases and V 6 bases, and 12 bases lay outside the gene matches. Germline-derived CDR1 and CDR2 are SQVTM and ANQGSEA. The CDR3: CSVRPPLAGATDTQYF. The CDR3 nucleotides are TGCAGCGTCAGGCCCCCCTTAGCGGGGGCCACAGATACGCAGTATTTT.

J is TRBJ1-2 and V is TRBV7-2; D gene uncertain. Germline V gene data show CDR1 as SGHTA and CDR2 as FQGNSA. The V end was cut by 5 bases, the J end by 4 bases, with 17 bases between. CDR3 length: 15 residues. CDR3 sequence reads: CASSRTAEARYGYTF. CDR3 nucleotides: TGTGCCAGCAGCCGAACGGCAGAGGCCCGCTATGGCTACACCTTC. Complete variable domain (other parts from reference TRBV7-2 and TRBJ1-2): GAGVSQSPSNKVTEKGKDVELRCDPISGHTALYWYRQSLGQGLEFLIYFQGNSAPDKSGLPSDRFSAERTGGSVSTLTIQRTQQEDSAVYLCASSRTAEARYGYTFGSGTRLTVV.

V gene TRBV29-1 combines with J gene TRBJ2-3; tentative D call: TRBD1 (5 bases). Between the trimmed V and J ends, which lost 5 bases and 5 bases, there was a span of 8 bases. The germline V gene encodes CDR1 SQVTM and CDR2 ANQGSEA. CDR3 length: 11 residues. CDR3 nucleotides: TGCAGCGTTCTTAGGGGAGATACGCAGTATTTT. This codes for CSVLRGDTQYF.

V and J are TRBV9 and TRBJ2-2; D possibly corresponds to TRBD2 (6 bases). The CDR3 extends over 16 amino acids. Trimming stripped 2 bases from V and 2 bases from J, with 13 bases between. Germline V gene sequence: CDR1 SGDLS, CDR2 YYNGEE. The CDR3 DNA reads TGTGCCAGCAGCGTGCAAACCGGGACTAACACCGGGGAGCTGTTTTTT. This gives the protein CASSVQTGTNTGELFF.